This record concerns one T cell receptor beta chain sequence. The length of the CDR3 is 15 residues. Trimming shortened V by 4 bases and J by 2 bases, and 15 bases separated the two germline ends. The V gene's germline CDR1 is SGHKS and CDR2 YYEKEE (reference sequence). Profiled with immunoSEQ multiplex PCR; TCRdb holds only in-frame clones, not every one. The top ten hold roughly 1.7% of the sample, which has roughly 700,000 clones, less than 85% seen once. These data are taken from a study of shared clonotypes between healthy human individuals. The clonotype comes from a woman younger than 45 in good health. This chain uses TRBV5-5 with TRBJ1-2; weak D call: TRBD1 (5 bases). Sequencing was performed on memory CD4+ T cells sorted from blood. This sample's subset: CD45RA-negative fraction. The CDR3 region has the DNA TGTGCCAGCAGCCTCCGGGGGAGGCCCAACTATGGCTACACCTTC. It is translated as CASSLRGRPNYGYTF.